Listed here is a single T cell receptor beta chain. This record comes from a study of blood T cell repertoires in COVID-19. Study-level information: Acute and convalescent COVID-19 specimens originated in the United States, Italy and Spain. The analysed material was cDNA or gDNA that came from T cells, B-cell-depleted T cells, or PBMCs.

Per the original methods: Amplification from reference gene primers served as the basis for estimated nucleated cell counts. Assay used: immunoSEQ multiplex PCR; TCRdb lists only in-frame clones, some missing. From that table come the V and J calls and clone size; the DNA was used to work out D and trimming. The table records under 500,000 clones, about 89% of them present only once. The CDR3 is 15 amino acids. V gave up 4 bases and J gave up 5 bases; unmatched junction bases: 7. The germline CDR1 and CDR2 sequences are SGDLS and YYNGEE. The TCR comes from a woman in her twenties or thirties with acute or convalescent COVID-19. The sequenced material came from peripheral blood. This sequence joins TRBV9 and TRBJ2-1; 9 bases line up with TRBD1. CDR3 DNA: TGTGCCAGCAGCATGGACTGGACAGGGGACAATGAGCAGTTCTTC. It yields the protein CASSMDWTGDNEQFF.